These T cell receptor beta chains were read from a single sample in a study of cytotoxic CD8 clonotypes in ibrutinib-treated CLL. TCRdb's table, derived via immunoSEQ multiplex PCR, lists solely in-frame clones and lacks some. The sample has 250,000 or so clones; around 70% are singletons. The sample in question was PBMCs, obtained after 24 months of ibrutinib treatment. The receptors shown here come from a human donor with chronic lymphocytic leukemia. Each CDR3 is given with its conserved first and last residue. A D gene is named only where the DNA matches it firmly. Expanded clones get a size class; other rows say once, few or many, or leave the size out.

CDR3: CASSFGLNQPQHF; DNA: TGTGCCAGCAGCTTCGGCCTAAATCAGCCCCAGCATTTT; size: -; J: TRBJ1-5; D: -; V: TRBV7-2
CDR3: CSVSRGDEKLFF; DNA: TGCAGCGTTAGCAGGGGCGACGAAAAACTGTTTTTT; size: -; J: TRBJ1-4; D: -; V: TRBV29-1
CDR3: CASSLGGPVGTDTQYF; DNA: TGTGCCAGCAGCTTGGGTGGGCCTGTGGGCACAGATACGCAGTATTTT; size: -; J: TRBJ2-3; D: -; V: TRBV7-8
CDR3: CASICGEQYF; DNA: TGTGCCAGCATCTGTGGGGAGCAGTACTTC; size: once; J: TRBJ2-7; D: -; V: TRBV11-2
CDR3: CASSPTPREEKLFF; DNA: TGTGCCAGCAGCCCGACACCCCGGGAAGAAAAACTGTTTTTT; size: -; J: TRBJ1-4; D: -; V: TRBV7-3
CDR3: CASSPISGQGSEKLFF; DNA: TGCGCCAGCAGCCCTATTTCCGGACAGGGGTCTGAAAAACTGTTTTTT; size: once; J: TRBJ1-4; D: TRBD1; V: TRBV5-1
CDR3: CASSPGLAGDRETQYF; DNA: TGTGCCAGCAGTCCGGGACTAGCGGGAGATAGAGAGACCCAGTACTTC; size: -; J: TRBJ2-5; D: TRBD2; V: TRBV28
CDR3: CATRLGYEQYF; DNA: TGTGCCACTCGTCTAGGGTACGAGCAGTACTTC; size: -; J: TRBJ2-7; D: -; V: TRBV27
CDR3: CASSLGPLNQPQHF; DNA: TGTGCCAGCAGCTTAGGCCCCCTCAATCAGCCCCAGCATTTT; size: few; J: TRBJ1-5; D: -; V: TRBV7-6
CDR3: CASSPGRQGYTTNEKLFF; DNA: TGTGCCAGCTCACCAGGTCGGCAGGGATACACAACTAATGAAAAACTGTTTTTT; size: -; J: TRBJ1-4; D: -; V: TRBV18
CDR3: CASSPSMGWNTEAFF; DNA: TGTGCCAGCAGCCCATCTATGGGCTGGAACACTGAAGCTTTCTTT; size: -; J: TRBJ1-1; D: -; V: TRBV7-9
CDR3: CSVVPGTSAYEQYF; DNA: TGCAGCGTTGTCCCAGGGACAAGCGCCTACGAGCAGTACTTC; size: few; J: TRBJ2-7; D: -; V: TRBV29-1
CDR3: CASTPGQKLTAQYF; DNA: TGTGCCAGCACTCCGGGACAGAAACTTACGGCGCAGTACTTC; size: -; J: TRBJ2-7; D: TRBD1; V: TRBV7-9
CDR3: CASNPSSYEQYF; DNA: TGTGCCAGCAACCCTTCGTCCTACGAGCAGTACTTC; size: few; J: TRBJ2-7; D: -; V: TRBV2
CDR3: CASSARGTAAYNEQFF; DNA: TGTGCCAGCAGTGCCCGGGGGACAGCGGCCTACAATGAGCAGTTCTTC; size: -; J: TRBJ2-1; D: -; V: TRBV6-4
CDR3: CASSVAMGYLPEKLFF; DNA: TGTGCCAGCAGCGTAGCTATGGGGTATCTCCCTGAAAAACTGTTTTTT; size: -; J: TRBJ1-4; D: -; V: TRBV9
CDR3: CASSLKSTSGSYEQYF; DNA: TGTGCCAGCAGCTTAAAGTCAACTAGCGGATCCTACGAGCAGTACTTC; size: -; J: TRBJ2-7; D: TRBD2; V: TRBV7-9
CDR3: CASSALGGEQYF; DNA: TGTGCCAGCTCGGCTCTAGGCGGCGAGCAGTACTTC; size: -; J: TRBJ2-7; D: -; V: TRBV18
CDR3: CASSKEGSYEQYF; DNA: TGTGCCAGCTCCAAAGAGGGTTCGTACGAGCAGTACTTC; size: -; J: TRBJ2-7; D: -; V: TRBV18
CDR3: CAWGQGFGSYNEQFF; DNA: TGTGCCTGGGGACAGGGTTTTGGATCCTACAATGAGCAGTTCTTC; size: -; J: TRBJ2-1; D: TRBD1; V: TRBV30
CDR3: CASSQEGDRGLDEKLFF; DNA: TGTGCCAGCAGCCAAGAAGGGGACAGGGGACTAGATGAAAAACTGTTTTTT; size: -; J: TRBJ1-4; D: TRBD1; V: TRBV14
CDR3: CASSYRGGPEAFF; DNA: TGTGCCAGCAGTTACCGGGGAGGGCCTGAAGCTTTCTTT; size: once; J: TRBJ1-1; D: -; V: TRBV6-5